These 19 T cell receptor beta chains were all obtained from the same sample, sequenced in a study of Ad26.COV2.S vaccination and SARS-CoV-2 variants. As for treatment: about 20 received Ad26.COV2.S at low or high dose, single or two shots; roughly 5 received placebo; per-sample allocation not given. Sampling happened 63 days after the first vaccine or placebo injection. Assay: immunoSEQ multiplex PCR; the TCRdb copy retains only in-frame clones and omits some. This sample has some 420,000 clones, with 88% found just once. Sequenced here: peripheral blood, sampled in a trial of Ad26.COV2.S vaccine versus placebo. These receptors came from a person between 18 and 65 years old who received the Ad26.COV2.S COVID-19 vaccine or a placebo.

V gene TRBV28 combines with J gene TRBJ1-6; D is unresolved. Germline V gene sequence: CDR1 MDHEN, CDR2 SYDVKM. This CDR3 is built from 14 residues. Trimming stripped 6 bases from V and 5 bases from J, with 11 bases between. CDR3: CASSPGSNNSPLHF. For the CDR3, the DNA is TGTGCCAGCAGCCCTGGCAGCAATAATTCACCCCTCCACTTT.

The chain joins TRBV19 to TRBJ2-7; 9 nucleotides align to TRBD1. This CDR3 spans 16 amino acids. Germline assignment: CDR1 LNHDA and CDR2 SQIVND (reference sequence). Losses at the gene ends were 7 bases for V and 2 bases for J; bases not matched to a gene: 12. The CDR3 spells CASKYRGTGYPYEQYF. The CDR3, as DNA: TGTGCCAGTAAATACCGAGGGACAGGGTACCCCTACGAGCAGTACTTC. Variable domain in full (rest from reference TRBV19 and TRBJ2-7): DGGITQSPKYLFRKEGQNVTLSCEQNLNHDAMYWYRQDPGQGLRLIYYSQIVNDFQKGDIAEGYSVSREKKESFPLTVTSAQKNPTAFYLCASKYRGTGYPYEQYFGPGTRLTVT.

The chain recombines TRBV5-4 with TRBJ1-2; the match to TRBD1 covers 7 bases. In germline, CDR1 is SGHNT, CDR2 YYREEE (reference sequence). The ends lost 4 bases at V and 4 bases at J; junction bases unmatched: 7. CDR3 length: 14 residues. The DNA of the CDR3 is TGTGCCAGCAGCCTACAGGGGCCCCGCTATGGCTACACCTTC. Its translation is CASSLQGPRYGYTF.

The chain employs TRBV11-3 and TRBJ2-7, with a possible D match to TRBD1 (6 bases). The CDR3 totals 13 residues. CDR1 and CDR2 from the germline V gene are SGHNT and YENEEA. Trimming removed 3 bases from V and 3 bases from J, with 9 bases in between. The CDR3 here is CASSLGQDYEQYF. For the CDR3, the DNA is TGTGCCAGCAGCTTGGGACAAGACTACGAGCAGTACTTC.

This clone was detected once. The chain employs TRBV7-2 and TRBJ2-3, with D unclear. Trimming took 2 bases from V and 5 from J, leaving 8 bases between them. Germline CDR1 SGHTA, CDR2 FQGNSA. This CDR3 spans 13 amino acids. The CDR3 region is CASSLSTGDTQYF. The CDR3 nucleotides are TGTGCCAGCAGCTTAAGCACGGGAGATACGCAGTATTTT.

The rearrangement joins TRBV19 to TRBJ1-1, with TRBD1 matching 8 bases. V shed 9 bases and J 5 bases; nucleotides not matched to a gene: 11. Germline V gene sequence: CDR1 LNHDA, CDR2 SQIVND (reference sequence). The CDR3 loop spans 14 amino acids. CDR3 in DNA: TGTGCCAGCAGAAGGGACAGGTCAGGGACTGAAGCTTTCTTT. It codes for CASRRDRSGTEAFF. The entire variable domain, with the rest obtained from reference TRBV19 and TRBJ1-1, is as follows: DGGITQSPKYLFRKEGQNVTLSCEQNLNHDAMYWYRQDPGQGLRLIYYSQIVNDFQKGDIAEGYSVSREKKESFPLTVTSAQKNPTAFYLCASRRDRSGTEAFFGQGTRLTVV.

The CDR3 DNA sequence: TGTGGCGGATCGGAGGGGTTATTCGCAGATACGCAGTATTTT. It is translated as CGGSEGLFADTQYF. The chain couples TRBV10-3 to TRBJ2-3; maybe TRBD2 (6 bases). CDR1 is ENHRY and CDR2 is SYGVKD in the germline V gene. The CDR3 extends over 14 amino acids.

Here the CDR3 DNA reads TGTGCCAGCAGCTTGGCCGGGGGGATAGGGCGATATAGCAATCAGCCCCAGCATTTT. As protein: CASSLAGGIGRYSNQPQHF. The chain combines TRBV5-6 with TRBJ1-5, with TRBD1 as a possible D gene (5 bases). This CDR3 has 19 amino acids. Between the trimmed V and J ends, which lost 0 bases and 0 bases, there was a span of 19 bases. Germline loops: CDR1 SGHDT, CDR2 YYEEEE. Using reference TRBV5-6 and TRBJ1-5 for the parts outside the CDR3, the full variable domain is DAGVTQSPTHLIKTRGQQVTLRCSPKSGHDTVSWYQQALGQGPQFIFQYYEEEERQRGNFPDRFSGHQFPNYSSELNVNALLLGDSALYLCASSLAGGIGRYSNQPQHFGDGTRLSIL.

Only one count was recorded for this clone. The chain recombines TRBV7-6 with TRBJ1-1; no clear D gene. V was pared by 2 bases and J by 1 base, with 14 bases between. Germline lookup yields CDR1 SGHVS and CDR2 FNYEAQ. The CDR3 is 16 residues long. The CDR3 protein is CASSLKVPAGNTEAFF. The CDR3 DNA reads TGTGCCAGCAGCTTAAAGGTACCGGCGGGGAACACTGAAGCTTTCTTT.

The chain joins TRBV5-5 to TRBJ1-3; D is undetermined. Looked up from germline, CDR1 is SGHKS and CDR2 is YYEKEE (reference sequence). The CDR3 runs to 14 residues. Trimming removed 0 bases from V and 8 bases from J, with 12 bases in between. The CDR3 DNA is TGTGCCAGCAGCTTGGCGATATCTGGGGACACCATATATTTT. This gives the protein CASSLAISGDTIYF.

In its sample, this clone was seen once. Here the CDR3 DNA reads TGTGCCAGCAGCTCTAGCTCCGCAGGGGGCCTGGAAAAACTGTTTTTT. This translates into CASSSSSAGGLEKLFF. The rearrangement links TRBV7-9 to TRBJ1-4; 8 bases align to TRBD1. CDR1 and CDR2 (germline): SEHNR, FQNEAQ (reference sequence). V lost 4 bases and J lost 8; bases outside the gene matches: 12. This CDR3 contains 16 residues.

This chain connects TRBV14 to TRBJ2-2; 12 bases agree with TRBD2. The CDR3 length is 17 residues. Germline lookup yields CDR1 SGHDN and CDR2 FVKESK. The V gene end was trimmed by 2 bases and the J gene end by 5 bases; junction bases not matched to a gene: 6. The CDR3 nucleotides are TGTGCCAGCAGCCAACTTCTGACTAGCGGGGGTACCGGGGAGCTGTTTTTT. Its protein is CASSQLLTSGGTGELFF.

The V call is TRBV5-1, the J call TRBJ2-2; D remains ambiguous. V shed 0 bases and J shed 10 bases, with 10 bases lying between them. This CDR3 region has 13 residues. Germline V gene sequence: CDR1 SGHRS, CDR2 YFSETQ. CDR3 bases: TGCGCCAGCAGCTTGGAGCGTATTGAGGAGCTGTTTTTT. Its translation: CASSLERIEELFF.

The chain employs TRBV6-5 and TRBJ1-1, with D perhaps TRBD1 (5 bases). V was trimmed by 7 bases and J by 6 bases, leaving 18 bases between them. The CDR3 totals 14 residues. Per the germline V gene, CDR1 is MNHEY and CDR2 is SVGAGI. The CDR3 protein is CASNRDRGFSEAFF. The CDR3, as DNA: TGTGCCAGCAACCGGGACCGGGGCTTCTCTGAAGCTTTCTTT.

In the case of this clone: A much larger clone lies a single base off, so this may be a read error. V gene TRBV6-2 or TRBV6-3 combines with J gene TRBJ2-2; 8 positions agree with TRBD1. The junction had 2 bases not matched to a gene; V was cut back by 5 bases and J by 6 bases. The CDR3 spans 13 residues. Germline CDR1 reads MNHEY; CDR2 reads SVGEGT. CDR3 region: CASSAGGPGELFF. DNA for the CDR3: TGTGCCAGCAGTGCAGGGGGCCCCGGGGAGCTGTTTTTT.

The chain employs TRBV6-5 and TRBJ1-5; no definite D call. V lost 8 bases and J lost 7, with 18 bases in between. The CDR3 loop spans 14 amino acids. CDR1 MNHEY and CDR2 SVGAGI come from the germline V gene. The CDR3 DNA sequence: TGTGCCAGCGGCGCCCCGGTTGGAGGACAGCCCCAGCATTTT. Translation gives CASGAPVGGQPQHF.

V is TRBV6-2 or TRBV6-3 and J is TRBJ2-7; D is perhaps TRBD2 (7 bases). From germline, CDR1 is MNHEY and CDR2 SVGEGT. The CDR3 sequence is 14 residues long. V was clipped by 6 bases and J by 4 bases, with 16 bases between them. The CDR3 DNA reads TGTGCCAGCAGCTATACAGCGGGGACATACGAGCAGTACTTC. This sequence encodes CASSYTAGTYEQYF.

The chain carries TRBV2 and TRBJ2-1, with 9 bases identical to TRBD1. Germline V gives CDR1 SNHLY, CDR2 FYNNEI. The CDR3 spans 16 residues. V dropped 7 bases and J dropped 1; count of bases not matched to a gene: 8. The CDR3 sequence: CASNRLQGASYNEQFF. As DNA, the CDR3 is TGTGCCAGCAACAGATTACAGGGGGCATCCTACAATGAGCAGTTCTTC.

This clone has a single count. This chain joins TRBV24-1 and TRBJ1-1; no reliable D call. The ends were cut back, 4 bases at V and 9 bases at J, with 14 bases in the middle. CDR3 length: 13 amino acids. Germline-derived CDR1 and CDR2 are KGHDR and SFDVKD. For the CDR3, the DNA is TGTGCCACCAGTGAGATGACAAACTCTCAAGCTTTCTTT. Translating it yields CATSEMTNSQAFF.